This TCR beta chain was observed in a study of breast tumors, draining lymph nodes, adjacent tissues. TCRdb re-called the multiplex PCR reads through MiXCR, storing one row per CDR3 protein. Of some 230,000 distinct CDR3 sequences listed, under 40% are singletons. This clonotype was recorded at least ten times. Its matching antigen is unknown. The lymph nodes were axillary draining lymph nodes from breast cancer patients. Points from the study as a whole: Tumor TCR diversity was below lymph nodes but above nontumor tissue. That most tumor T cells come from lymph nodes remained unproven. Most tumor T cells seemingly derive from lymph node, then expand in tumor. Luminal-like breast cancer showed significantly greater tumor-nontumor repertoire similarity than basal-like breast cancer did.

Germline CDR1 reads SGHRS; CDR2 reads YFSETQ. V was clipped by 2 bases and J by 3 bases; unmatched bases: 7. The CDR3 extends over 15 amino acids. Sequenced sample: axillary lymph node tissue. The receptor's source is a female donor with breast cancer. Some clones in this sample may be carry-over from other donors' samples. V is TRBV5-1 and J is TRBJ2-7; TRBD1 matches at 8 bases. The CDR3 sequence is CASSLPGQGGYEQYF. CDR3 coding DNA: TGCGCCAGCAGCTTACCAGGACAGGGTGGCTACGAGCAGTACTTC.